This T cell receptor beta chain was found in a study of control samples from healthy donors and cancer patients. The method was immunoSEQ multiplex PCR; TCRdb's version includes in-frame clones alone and lacks a portion of them. The table records about 150,000 clones, over 85% of them present only once. Germline lookup yields CDR1 ENHRY and CDR2 SYGVKD. V gave up 5 bases and J gave up 5 bases; unmatched junction bases: 9. The CDR3 runs 15 residues. The sequenced sample consisted of blood. The sequence derives from a young man in good health. The chain joins TRBV10-3 to TRBJ2-5, with 9 bases aligning to TRBD2. Here the CDR3 DNA reads TGTGCCATCAGTCCCGGCCTAGCGGGGACGGAGACCCAGTACTTC. Amino acid sequence: CAISPGLAGTETQYF.